This T cell receptor beta chain stems from a study of shared clonotypes between healthy human individuals. CDR1 and CDR2 (germline): ENHRY, SYGVKD. This CDR3 spans 14 amino acids. Trimming removed 6 bases from V and 1 base from J, with 10 bases in between. Ten or more counts support this clone. Its antigen is still unknown. Study-wide results and limits: Around 5% of naive CD4 clonotypes were common to a handful of donors. Estimated richness was generally greater in naive than memory subsets.

Sequenced by immunoSEQ multiplex PCR; TCRdb stores in-frame clones only, minus some. In the table there are some 980,000 clones, about three quarters of which are singletons. This receptor was taken from a man younger than 35 in good health. This chain links TRBV10-3 with TRBJ1-3; no definite D call. What was sequenced was memory CD4+ T cells sorted from blood. Subset meaning: CD45RA-negative fraction. The CDR3 region is CAIREGGSGNTIYF. The CDR3 nucleotides are TGTGCCATCAGGGAGGGCGGATCTGGAAACACCATATATTTT.